This passage covers 22 T cell receptor beta chains from one sample sequenced in a study of blood T cell repertoires in COVID-19. The method was immunoSEQ multiplex PCR; TCRdb's version includes in-frame clones alone and lacks a portion of them. The repertoire holds approximately 400,000 clones, with around 90% as singletons. The sample comprised peripheral blood. The source is a man aged 35 to 55 with acute or convalescent COVID-19.

The rearrangement uses TRBV7-8 and TRBJ2-3; tentatively, D is TRBD2 (6 bases). V was shortened by 1 base and J by 4 bases, with 15 bases between the two germline ends. The CDR3 totals 16 residues. The germline V gene encodes CDR1 SGHVS and CDR2 FQNEAQ. This CDR3 is CASSLEAGGFADTQYF. As DNA, the CDR3 is TGTGCCAGCAGCTTAGAAGCGGGCGGGTTTGCAGATACGCAGTATTTT. Supplemented by reference TRBV7-8 and TRBJ2-3, the full variable domain reads GAGVSQSPRYKVAKRGQDVALRCDPISGHVSLFWYQQALGQGPEFLTYFQNEAQLDKSGLPSDRFFAERPEGSVSTLKIQRTQQEDSAVYLCASSLEAGGFADTQYFGPGTRLTVL.

The chain combines TRBV4-1 with TRBJ1-1; the D is unclear. V lost 1 base and J 1 base, leaving 10 bases between the germline ends. The CDR3 loop spans 15 amino acids. The V gene's germline CDR1 is MGHRA and CDR2 YSYEKL. As DNA, the CDR3 is TGCGCCAGCAGCCAAGTTTTCAGTGGGAACACTGAAGCTTTCTTT. It codes for CASSQVFSGNTEAFF.

The gene calls are TRBV5-1 and TRBJ2-3; D call uncertain. Germline V CDR1 and CDR2: SGHRS, YFSETQ. The CDR3 length is 15 residues. V was cut by 1 base and J by 0 bases, with 9 bases left in between. CDR3 coding DNA: TGCGCCAGCAGCTTGACGGAGAGCAGCACAGATACGCAGTATTTT. Protein product: CASSLTESSTDTQYF. Using reference TRBV5-1 and TRBJ2-3 for the parts outside the CDR3, the full variable domain is KAGVTQTPRYLIKTRGQQVTLSCSPISGHRSVSWYQQTPGQGLQFLFEYFSETQRNKGNFPGRFSGRQFSNSRSEMNVSTLELGDSALYLCASSLTESSTDTQYFGPGTRLTVL.

This chain uses TRBV19 with TRBJ2-3, with 7 nucleotides matching TRBD2. CDR1 is LNHDA, CDR2 SQIVND, per germline (reference sequence). Unmatched junction bases numbered 7, after V lost 3 bases and J lost 4 bases. The CDR3 length is 15 residues. The chain's CDR3 is CASSISGGSSDTQYF. As DNA, the CDR3 is TGTGCCAGTAGTATTAGTGGCGGGAGTTCAGATACGCAGTATTTT.

V is TRBV5-5 and J is TRBJ1-6; D unclear. The germline V gene has CDR1 SGHKS and CDR2 YYEKEE (reference sequence). Trimming shortened V by 0 bases and J by 5 bases, and 6 bases separated the two germline ends. CDR3 length: 14 residues. The CDR3 coding sequence is TGTGCCAGCAGCTTGGACAGAGATAATTCACCCCTCCACTTT. It is translated as CASSLDRDNSPLHF. The complete variable domain, with remaining parts taken from reference TRBV5-5 and TRBJ1-6, reads DAGVTQSPTHLIKTRGQQVTLRCSPISGHKSVSWYQQVLGQGPQFIFQYYEKEERGRGNFPDRFSARQFPNYSSELNVNALLLGDSALYLCASSLDRDNSPLHFGNGTRLTVT.

The rearrangement uses TRBV12-5 and TRBJ2-1; 7 positions agree with TRBD1. The germline gives CDR1 LGHNT, CDR2 FRNRAP. The CDR3 totals 15 residues. Losses at the gene ends were 4 bases for V and 2 bases for J; bases not matched to a gene: 5. The CDR3 sequence: CASGSTTGPYNEQFF. The CDR3 coding sequence is TGTGCTAGTGGTTCAACGACAGGGCCCTACAATGAGCAGTTCTTC.

V and J are TRBV19 and TRBJ1-1, with D uncertain. The germline V and J ends were trimmed by 4 bases and 3 bases, with 9 bases remaining between them. This CDR3 is built from 13 residues. CDR1 is LNHDA and CDR2 is SQIVND in the germline V gene (reference sequence). CDR3 in amino acids: CASSTQLYTEAFF. CDR3 DNA: TGTGCCAGTAGTACACAACTATACACTGAAGCTTTCTTT.

The chain has TRBV6-4 and TRBJ2-2; D might be TRBD1 (5 bases). CDR3 size: 16 residues. Germline CDR1 MRHNA, CDR2 SNTAGT. The ends were cut back, 5 bases at V and 1 base at J, with 14 bases in the middle. The CDR3 DNA is TGTGCCAGCAGTAAAGAACTCGGACAGAACACCGGGGAGCTGTTTTTT. It yields the protein CASSKELGQNTGELFF.

The chain links TRBV10-1 to TRBJ2-1; D perhaps matches TRBD2 (5 bases). V dropped 8 bases and J dropped 9 bases, with 11 bases sitting between them. This CDR3 has 11 amino acids. Per germline, CDR1 WNHNN and CDR2 SYGVQD (reference sequence). The CDR3 is CASAGEFEQFF. CDR3 in DNA: TGCGCCAGCGCCGGGGAGTTTGAGCAGTTCTTC.

The chain employs TRBV18 and TRBJ2-1; D uncertain. The CDR3 totals 13 residues. Trimming cost V 2 bases and J 7 bases, with 9 bases left between them. From germline, CDR1 is KGHSH and CDR2 LQKENI. The CDR3 loop is CASSPFTINEQFF. The CDR3 DNA reads as TGTGCCAGCTCACCATTCACTATAAATGAGCAGTTCTTC.

V and J are TRBV10-3 and TRBJ1-4, with 8 bases matching TRBD1. The junction had 2 bases not matched to a gene; V was cut back by 2 bases and J by 6 bases. The germline V gene encodes CDR1 ENHRY and CDR2 SYGVKD. CDR3 length equals 14 residues. The CDR3: CAISEGQGYEKLFF. The CDR3 region has the DNA TGTGCCATCAGTGAGGGACAGGGTTATGAAAAACTGTTTTTT.

The chain recombines TRBV28 with TRBJ1-1, with TRBD1 identical over 9 bases. The CDR3 runs 14 residues. Germline CDR1 is MDHEN and CDR2 is SYDVKM. The ends lost 5 bases at V and 8 bases at J; junction bases unmatched: 9. The CDR3 bases are TGTGCCAGCAGTGGGCCGGGACAGGGCCCCGAAGCTTTCTTT. Translated, it gives CASSGPGQGPEAFF. The whole variable domain, remainder taken from reference TRBV28 and TRBJ1-1, is DVKVTQSSRYLVKRTGEKVFLECVQDMDHENMFWYRQDPGLGLRLIYFSYDVKMKEKGDIPEGYSVSREKKERFSLILESASTNQTSMYLCASSGPGQGPEAFFGQGTRLTVV.

V is TRBV6-5 and J is TRBJ1-1; 7 bases line up with TRBD1. V lost 10 bases and J lost 5; bases outside the gene matches: 10. Germline V gene sequence: CDR1 MNHEY, CDR2 SVGAGI. The CDR3 spans 13 residues. In DNA form, the CDR3 reads TGTGCCACTCGACAGGGAATAGGAACTGAAGCTTTCTTT. Its protein product is CATRQGIGTEAFF.

This chain links TRBV6-5 with TRBJ1-6; 9 bases align to TRBD1. Trimming at V came to 4 bases and at J to 10 bases, leaving 5 bases not matched to a gene. The length of the CDR3 is 14 residues. The germline V gene encodes CDR1 MNHEY and CDR2 SVGAGI. The CDR3 bases are TGTGCCAGCAGTTTCCGACAGGGGGGATCACCCCTCCACTTT. As protein: CASSFRQGGSPLHF.

This chain links TRBV28 with TRBJ1-2; TRBD1 aligns across 8 bases. Per germline, CDR1 MDHEN and CDR2 SYDVKM. CDR3 length: 15 amino acids. V gave up 7 bases and J gave up 4 bases; unmatched junction bases: 11. The CDR3 sequence: CASINRRGRIYGYTF. Here the CDR3 DNA reads TGTGCCAGCATCAATCGCAGGGGGCGTATCTATGGCTACACCTTC.

The J gene is TRBJ2-5, the V gene TRBV7-2, with 8 bases fitting TRBD2. Germline CDR1 reads SGHTA; CDR2 reads FQGNSA. The CDR3 extends over 17 amino acids. The V segment lost 1 base and the J segment 4 bases; nucleotides outside the gene matches: 11. This chain's CDR3 is CASSLGLSGGTGETQYF. The DNA for the CDR3 is TGTGCCAGCAGCTTAGGCCTAAGCGGGGGAACGGGAGAGACCCAGTACTTC.

The chain has TRBV30 and TRBJ2-7, with D tentatively TRBD1 (5 bases). The CDR3 covers 11 residues. Trimming pared 5 bases from V and 5 bases from J, leaving 10 bases between. Per the germline V gene, CDR1 is GTSNPN and CDR2 is SVGIG (reference sequence). The CDR3 DNA reads TGTGCCTGGGGGGCGGCTCACGAGCAGTACTTC. This gives the protein CAWGAAHEQYF. Variable domain in full (rest from reference TRBV30 and TRBJ2-7): SQTIHQWPATLVQPVGSPLSLECTVEGTSNPNLYWYRQAAGRGLQLLFYSVGIGQISSEVPQNLSASRPQDRQFILSSKKLLLSDSGFYLCAWGAAHEQYFGPGTRLTVT.

The chain has TRBV6-2 or TRBV6-3 and TRBJ2-2; D is perhaps TRBD1 (6 bases). Between the trimmed V and J ends, which lost 2 bases and 0 bases, there was a span of 10 bases. The CDR3 is made up of 16 amino acids. Per germline, CDR1 MNHEY and CDR2 SVGEGT. The CDR3 DNA is TGTGCCAGCAGTTACCAGGGGACAACGAACACCGGGGAGCTGTTTTTT. It encodes CASSYQGTTNTGELFF.

The chain carries TRBV6-2 or TRBV6-3 and TRBJ1-2; D unclear. The CDR3 is 14 amino acids. Between the trimmed V and J ends, which lost 0 bases and 6 bases, there was a span of 11 bases. In germline, CDR1 is MNHEY, CDR2 SVGEGT. The CDR3: CASSYSTILNGYTF. The DNA for the CDR3 is TGTGCCAGCAGTTACTCGACCATACTAAATGGCTACACCTTC.

As regards this clone: One base away lies a much larger clone, so this may be a sequencing read error. This chain joins TRBV6-5 and TRBJ1-2, with 7 bases identical to TRBD1. Losses at the gene ends were 6 bases for V and 2 bases for J; bases not matched to a gene: 3. Germline V lookup: CDR1 MNHEY, CDR2 SVGAGI. This CDR3 spans 13 amino acids. In nucleotides, the CDR3 is TGTGCCAGCAGCCTGGGACAGAACTATGGCTACACCTTC. Protein sequence: CASSLGQNYGYTF.

This chain connects TRBV6-6 to TRBJ1-5; D is possibly TRBD1 (5 bases). Deletions cut 2 bases from V and 0 bases from J, with 8 bases between. The CDR3 is made up of 15 amino acids. Germline V CDR1 and CDR2: MNHNY, SVGAGI (reference sequence). The CDR3 sequence: CASSYKGFSNQPQHF. CDR3 nucleotide sequence: TGTGCCAGCAGTTACAAGGGGTTTAGCAATCAGCCCCAGCATTTT.

The genes are TRBV21-1 and TRBJ1-1; TRBD1, the table's D call, lacks a check against the DNA. TRBV21-1 is tagged as a pseudogene. CDR3 length: 13 amino acids. In DNA form, the CDR3 reads TGTGAGCGGACAGGGGAACGGAACACTGAAGCTTTCTTT. Its translation is CERTGERNTEAFF.